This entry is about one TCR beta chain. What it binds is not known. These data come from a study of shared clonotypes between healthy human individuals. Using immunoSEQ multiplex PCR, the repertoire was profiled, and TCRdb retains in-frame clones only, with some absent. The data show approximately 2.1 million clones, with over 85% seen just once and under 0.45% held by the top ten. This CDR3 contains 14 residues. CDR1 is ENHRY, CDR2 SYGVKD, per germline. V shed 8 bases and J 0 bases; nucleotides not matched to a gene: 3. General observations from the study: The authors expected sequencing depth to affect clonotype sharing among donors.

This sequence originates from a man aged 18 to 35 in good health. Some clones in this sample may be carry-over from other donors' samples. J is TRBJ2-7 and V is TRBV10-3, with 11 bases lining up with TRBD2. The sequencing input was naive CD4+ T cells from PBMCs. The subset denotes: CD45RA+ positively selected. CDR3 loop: CAIRTSGPSYEQYF. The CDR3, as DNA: TGTGCCATCCGGACTAGCGGGCCCTCCTACGAGCAGTACTTC.